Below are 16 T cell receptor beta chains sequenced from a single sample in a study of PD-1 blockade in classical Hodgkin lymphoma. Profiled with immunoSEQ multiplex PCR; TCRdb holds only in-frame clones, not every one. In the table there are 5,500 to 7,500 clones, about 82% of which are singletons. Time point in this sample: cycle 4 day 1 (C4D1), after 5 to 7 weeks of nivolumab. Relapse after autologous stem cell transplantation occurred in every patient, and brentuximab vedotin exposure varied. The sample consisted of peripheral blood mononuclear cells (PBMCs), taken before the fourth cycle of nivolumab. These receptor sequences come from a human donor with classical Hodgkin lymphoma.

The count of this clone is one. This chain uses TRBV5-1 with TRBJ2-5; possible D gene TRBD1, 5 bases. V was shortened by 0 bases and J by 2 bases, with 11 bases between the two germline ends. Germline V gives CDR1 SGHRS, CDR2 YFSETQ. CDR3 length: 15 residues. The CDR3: CASSLVAGRQETQYF. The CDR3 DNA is TGCGCCAGCAGCTTGGTGGCAGGGCGTCAAGAGACCCAGTACTTC.

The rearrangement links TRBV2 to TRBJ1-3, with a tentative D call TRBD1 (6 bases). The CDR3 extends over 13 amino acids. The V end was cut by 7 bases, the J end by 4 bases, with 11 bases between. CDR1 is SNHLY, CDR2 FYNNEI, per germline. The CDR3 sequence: CASTRDIGNTIYF. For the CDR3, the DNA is TGTGCCAGCACTCGGGACATCGGAAACACCATATATTTT.

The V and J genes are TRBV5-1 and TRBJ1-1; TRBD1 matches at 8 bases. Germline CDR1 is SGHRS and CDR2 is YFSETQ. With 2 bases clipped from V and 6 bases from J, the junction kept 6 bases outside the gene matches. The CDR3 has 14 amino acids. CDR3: CASSFNTGGPEAFF. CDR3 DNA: TGCGCCAGCAGCTTCAACACAGGGGGGCCTGAAGCTTTCTTT.

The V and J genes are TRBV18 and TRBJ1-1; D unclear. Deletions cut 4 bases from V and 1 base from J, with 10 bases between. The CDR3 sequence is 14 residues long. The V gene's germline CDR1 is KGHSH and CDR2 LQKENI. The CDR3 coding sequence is TGTGCCAGCTCACTGTTGGCGGAGAACACTGAAGCTTTCTTT. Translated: CASSLLAENTEAFF.

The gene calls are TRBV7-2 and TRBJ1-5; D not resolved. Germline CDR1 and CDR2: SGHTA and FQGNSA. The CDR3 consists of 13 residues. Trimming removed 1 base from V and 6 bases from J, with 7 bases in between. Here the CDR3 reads CASSLVKSQPQHF. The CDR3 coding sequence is TGTGCCAGCAGCTTAGTCAAGAGTCAGCCCCAGCATTTT.

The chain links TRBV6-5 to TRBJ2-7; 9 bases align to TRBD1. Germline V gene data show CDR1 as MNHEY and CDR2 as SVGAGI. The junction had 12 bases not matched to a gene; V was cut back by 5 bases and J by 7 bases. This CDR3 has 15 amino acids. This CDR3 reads CASSQTTGGRGEQYF. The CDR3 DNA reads TGTGCCAGCAGTCAGACGACAGGGGGAAGGGGGGAGCAGTACTTC.

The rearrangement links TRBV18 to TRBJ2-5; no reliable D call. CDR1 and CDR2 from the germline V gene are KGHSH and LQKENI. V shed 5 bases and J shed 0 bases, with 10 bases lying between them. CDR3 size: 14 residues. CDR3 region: CASSATLYQETQYF. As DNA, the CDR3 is TGTGCCAGCTCAGCGACTTTGTACCAAGAGACCCAGTACTTC.

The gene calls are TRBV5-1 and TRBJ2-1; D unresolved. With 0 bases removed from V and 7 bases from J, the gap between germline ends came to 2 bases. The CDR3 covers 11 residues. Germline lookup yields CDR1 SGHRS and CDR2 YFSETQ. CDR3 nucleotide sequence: TGCGCCAGCAGCTTGGCTAATGAGCAGTTCTTC. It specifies CASSLANEQFF.

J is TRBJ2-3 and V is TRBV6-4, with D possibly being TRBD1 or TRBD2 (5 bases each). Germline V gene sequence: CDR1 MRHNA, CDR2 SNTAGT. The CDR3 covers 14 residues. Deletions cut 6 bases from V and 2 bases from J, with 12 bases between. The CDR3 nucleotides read TGTGCCAGCAGCTTGGGACCACACACAGATACGCAGTATTTT. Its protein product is CASSLGPHTDTQYF.

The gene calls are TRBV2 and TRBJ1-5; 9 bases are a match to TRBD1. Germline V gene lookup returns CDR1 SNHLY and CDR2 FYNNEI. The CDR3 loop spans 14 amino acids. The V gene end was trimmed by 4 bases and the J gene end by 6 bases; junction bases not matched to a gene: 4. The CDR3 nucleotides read TGTGCCAGCAGTGCTACAGGGGGCAGTCAGCCCCAGCATTTT. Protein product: CASSATGGSQPQHF.

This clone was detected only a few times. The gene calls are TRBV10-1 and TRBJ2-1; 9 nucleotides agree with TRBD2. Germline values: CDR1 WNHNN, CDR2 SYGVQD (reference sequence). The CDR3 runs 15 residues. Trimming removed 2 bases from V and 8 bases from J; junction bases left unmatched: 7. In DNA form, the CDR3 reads TGCGCCAGCAGTGAGCCCGGGACTAGCTTCGATGAGCAGTTCTTC. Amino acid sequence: CASSEPGTSFDEQFF.

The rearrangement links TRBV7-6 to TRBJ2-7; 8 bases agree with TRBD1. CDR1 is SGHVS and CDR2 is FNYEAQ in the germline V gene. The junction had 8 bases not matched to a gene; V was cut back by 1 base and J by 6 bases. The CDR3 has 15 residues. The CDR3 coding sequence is TGTGCCAGCAGCTTAGGTGGGACAGGACCGGGCGAGCAGTACTTC. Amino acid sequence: CASSLGGTGPGEQYF.

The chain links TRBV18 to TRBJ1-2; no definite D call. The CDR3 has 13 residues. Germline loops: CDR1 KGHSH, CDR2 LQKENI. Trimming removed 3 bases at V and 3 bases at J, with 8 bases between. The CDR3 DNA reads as TGTGCCAGCTCACCTGCGGAGGACTATGGCTACACCTTC. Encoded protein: CASSPAEDYGYTF.

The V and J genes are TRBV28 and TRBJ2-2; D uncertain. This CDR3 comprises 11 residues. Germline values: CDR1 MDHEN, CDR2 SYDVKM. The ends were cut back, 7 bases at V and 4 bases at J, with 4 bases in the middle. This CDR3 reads CASIATGELFF. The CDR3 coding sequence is TGTGCCAGCATCGCCACCGGGGAGCTGTTTTTT.

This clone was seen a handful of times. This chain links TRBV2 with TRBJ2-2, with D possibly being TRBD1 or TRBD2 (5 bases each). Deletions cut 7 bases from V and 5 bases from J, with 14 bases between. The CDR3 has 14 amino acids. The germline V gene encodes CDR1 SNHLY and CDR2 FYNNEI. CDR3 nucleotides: TGTGCCAGCATGACAGAGCGGTGGACCGGGGAGCTGTTTTTT. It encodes CASMTERWTGELFF.

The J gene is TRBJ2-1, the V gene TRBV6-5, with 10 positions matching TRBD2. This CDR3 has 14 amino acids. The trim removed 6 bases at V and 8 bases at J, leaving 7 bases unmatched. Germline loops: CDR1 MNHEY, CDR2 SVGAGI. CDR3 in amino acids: CASRLAGVGHEQFF. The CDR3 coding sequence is TGTGCCAGCAGGCTAGCGGGGGTAGGCCATGAGCAGTTCTTC.